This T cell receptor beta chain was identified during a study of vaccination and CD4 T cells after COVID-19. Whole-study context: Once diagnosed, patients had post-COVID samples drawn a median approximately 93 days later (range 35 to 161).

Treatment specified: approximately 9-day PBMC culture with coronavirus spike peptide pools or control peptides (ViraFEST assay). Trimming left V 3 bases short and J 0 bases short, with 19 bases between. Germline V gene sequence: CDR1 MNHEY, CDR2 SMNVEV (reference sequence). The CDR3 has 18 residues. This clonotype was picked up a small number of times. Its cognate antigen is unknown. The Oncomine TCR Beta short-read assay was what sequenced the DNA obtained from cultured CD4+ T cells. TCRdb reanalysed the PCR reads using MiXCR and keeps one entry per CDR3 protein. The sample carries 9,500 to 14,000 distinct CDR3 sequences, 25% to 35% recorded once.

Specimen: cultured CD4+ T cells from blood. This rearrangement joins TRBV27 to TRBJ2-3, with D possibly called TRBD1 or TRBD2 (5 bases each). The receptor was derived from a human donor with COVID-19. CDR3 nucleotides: TGTGCCAGCAGTTTTGGGACCAGCCCTCCCGCTAGCACAGATACGCAGTATTTT. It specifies CASSFGTSPPASTDTQYF.